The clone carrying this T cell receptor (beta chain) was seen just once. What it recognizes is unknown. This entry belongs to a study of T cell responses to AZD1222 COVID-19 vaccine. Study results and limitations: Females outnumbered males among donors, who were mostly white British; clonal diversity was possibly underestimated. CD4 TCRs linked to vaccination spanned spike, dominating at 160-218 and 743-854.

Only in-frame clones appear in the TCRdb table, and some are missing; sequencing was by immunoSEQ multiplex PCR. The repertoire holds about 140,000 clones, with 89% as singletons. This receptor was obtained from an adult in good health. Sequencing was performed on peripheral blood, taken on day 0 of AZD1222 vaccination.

The CDR3 DNA sequence: TGTGCCAGCAGCTTAGGAGGGGAATCCCACTACGAGCAGTACTTC. Translating it yields CASSLGGESHYEQYF. The chain uses TRBV7-6 and TRBJ2-7; D is perhaps TRBD1 or TRBD2 (5 bases each). V lost 1 base, J lost 3 bases, and 13 bases lay in between. The CDR3 is 15 residues long. Per germline, CDR1 SGHVS and CDR2 FNYEAQ.